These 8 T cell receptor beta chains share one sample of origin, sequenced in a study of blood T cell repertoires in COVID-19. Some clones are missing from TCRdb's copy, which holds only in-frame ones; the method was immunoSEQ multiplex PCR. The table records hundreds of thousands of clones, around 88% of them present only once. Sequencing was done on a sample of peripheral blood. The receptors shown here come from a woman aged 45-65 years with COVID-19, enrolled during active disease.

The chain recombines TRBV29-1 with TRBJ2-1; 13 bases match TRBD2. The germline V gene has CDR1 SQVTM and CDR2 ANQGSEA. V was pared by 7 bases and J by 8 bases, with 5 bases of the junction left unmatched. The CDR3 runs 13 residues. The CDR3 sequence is CSGGTSGADEQFF. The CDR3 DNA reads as TGCAGCGGGGGGACTAGCGGGGCCGATGAGCAGTTCTTC.

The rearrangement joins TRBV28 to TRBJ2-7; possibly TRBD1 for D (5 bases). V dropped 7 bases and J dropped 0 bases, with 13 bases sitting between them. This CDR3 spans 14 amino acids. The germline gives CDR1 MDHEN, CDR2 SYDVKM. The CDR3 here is CASIDSRTSYEQYF. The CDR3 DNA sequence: TGTGCCAGCATTGACAGTAGAACCTCCTACGAGCAGTACTTC.

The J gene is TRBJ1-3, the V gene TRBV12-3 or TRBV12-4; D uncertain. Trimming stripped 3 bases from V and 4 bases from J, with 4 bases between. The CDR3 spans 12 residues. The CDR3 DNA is TGTGCCAGCAGTTTCCGGGGAAACACCATATATTTT. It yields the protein CASSFRGNTIYF.

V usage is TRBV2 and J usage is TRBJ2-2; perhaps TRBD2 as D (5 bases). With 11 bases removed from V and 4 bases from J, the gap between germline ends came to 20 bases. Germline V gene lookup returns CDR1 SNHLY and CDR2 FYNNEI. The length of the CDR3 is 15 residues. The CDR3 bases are TGTGCCTCAAGTGGCGGGTTCCCTGGCACCGGGGAGCTGTTTTTT. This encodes CASSGGFPGTGELFF. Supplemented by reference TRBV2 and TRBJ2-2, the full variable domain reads EPEVTQTPSHQVTQMGQEVILRCVPISNHLYFYWYRQILGQKVEFLVSFYNNEISEKSEIFDDQFSVERPDGSNFTLKIRSTKLEDSAMYFCASSGGFPGTGELFFGEGSRLTVL.

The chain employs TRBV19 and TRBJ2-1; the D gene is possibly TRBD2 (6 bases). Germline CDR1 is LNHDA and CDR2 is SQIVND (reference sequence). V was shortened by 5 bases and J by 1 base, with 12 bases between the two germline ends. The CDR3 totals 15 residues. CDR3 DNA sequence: TGTGCCAGTAGTGATCGGGACTCTTCCTACAATGAGCAGTTCTTC. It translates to CASSDRDSSYNEQFF.

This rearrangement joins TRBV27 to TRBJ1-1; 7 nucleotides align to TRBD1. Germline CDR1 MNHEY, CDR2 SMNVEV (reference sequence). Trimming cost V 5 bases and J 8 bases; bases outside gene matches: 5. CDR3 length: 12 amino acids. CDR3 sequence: CASSLSGQEAFF. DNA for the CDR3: TGTGCCAGCAGTCTCTCGGGACAGGAAGCTTTCTTT.

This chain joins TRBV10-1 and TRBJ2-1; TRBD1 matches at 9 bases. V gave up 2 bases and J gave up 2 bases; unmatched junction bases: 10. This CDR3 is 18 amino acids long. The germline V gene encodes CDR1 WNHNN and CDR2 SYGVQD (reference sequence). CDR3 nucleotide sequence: TGCGCCAGCAGTGAGAAGGAGAATGGACAGGGGCCCTACAATGAGCAGTTCTTC. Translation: CASSEKENGQGPYNEQFF.

The CDR3 coding sequence is TGTGCCAGCAGTGAACACCGGAATCAGCCCCAGCATTTT. Its protein product is CASSEHRNQPQHF. The chain is built from TRBV6-1 and TRBJ1-5; no definite D call. The germline CDR1 and CDR2 sequences are MNHNS and SASEGT. This CDR3 is built from 13 residues. V gave up 2 bases and J gave up 4 bases, with 6 bases separating them.